The clone carrying this TCR beta chain was seen many times. The target antigen is unknown. Researchers built TCR beta libraries using quantitative 5'-RACE with molecular barcodes. MiXCR, run by TCRdb on the 5' RACE reads, gives a single entry per CDR3 protein. Of over 450,000 distinct CDR3 sequences in the sample, roughly 13% were seen once. The sample comes from a study of CD8 T cells in ankylosing spondylitis. Study-level points and caveats: Several highly homologous variants made up a TCR beta motif, and this motif appeared characteristic of ankylosing spondylitis blood. In ankylosing spondylitis patients, matched synovial fluid reportedly showed significant enrichment of disease-linked clones.

This CDR3 is 13 amino acids long. V trimming: 3 bases; J trimming: 4 bases; junction bases outside the gene matches: 4. Germline-derived CDR1 and CDR2 are SGHDT and YYEEEE. J is TRBJ2-7 and V is TRBV5-6, with TRBD1 identical over 7 bases. The sample taken for sequencing was blood, either unsorted or a sorted T cell fraction (not recorded which). The TCR was taken from a male donor with ankylosing spondylitis. The CDR3 DNA sequence: TGTGCCAGCAGCTACGGGACAGAGTACGAGCAGTACGTC. It translates to CASSYGTEYEQYV.